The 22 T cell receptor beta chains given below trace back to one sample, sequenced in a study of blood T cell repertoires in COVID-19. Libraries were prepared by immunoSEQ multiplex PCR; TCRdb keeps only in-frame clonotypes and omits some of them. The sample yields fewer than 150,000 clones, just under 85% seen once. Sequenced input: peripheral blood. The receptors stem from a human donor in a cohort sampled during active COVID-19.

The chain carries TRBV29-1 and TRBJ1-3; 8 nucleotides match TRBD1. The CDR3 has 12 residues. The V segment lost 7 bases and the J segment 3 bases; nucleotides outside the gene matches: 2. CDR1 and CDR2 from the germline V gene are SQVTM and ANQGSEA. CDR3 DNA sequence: TGCAGCGCTACAGGGGGTGGAAACACCATATATTTT. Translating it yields CSATGGGNTIYF.

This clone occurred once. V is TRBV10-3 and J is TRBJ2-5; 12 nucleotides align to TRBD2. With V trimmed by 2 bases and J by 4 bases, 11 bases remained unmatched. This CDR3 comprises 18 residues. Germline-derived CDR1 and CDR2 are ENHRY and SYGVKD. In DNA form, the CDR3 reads TGTGCCATCAGTGAGGAGGGACTAGCGGGCGTCAAAGGAGAGACCCAGTACTTC. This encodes CAISEEGLAGVKGETQYF.

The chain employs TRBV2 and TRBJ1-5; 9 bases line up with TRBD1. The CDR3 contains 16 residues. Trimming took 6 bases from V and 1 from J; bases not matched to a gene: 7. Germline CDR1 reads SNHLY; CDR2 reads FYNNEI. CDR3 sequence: CASRTGTGYSNQPQHF. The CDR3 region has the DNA TGTGCCAGCAGGACCGGGACAGGGTACAGCAATCAGCCCCAGCATTTT.

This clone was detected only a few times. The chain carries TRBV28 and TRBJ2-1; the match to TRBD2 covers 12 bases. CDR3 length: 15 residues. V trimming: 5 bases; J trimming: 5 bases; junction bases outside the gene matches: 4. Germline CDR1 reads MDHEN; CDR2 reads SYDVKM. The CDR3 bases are TGTGCCAGCAGTCCGTGGACTAGCGGGGACAATGAGCAGTTCTTC. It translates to CASSPWTSGDNEQFF.

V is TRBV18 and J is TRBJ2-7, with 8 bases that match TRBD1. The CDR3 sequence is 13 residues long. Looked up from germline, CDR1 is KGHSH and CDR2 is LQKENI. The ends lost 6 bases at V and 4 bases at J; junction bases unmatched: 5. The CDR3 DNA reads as TGTGCCAGCTCCCCTCGGGACAGGTACGAGCAGTACTTC. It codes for CASSPRDRYEQYF.

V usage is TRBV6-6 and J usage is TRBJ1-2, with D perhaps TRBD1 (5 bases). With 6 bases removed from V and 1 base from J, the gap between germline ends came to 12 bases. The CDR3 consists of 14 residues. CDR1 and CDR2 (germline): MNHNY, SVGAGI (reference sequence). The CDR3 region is CASRAGSGNYGYTF. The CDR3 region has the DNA TGTGCCAGCAGGGCAGGGTCCGGTAACTATGGCTACACCTTC.

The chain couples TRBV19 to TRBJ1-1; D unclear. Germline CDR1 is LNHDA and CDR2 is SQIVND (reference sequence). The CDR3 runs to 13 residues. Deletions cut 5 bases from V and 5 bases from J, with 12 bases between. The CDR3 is CASSSALSTEAFF. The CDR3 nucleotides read TGTGCCAGTAGTTCTGCTCTCAGTACTGAAGCTTTCTTT.

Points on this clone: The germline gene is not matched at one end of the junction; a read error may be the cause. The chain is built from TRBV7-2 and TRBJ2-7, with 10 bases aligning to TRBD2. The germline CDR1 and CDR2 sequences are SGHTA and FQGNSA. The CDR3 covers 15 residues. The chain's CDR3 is CASSSRTPIAGGLSF. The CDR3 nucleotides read TGTGCCAGCAGCTCGAGGACTCCTATAGCGGGGGGCCTCTCCTTC.

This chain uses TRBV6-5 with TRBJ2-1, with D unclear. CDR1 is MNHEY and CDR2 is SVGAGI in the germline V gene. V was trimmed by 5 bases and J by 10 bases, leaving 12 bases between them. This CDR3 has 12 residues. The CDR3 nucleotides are TGTGCCAGCAGTACGACACATCGGGAGCAGTTCTTC. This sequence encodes CASSTTHREQFF.

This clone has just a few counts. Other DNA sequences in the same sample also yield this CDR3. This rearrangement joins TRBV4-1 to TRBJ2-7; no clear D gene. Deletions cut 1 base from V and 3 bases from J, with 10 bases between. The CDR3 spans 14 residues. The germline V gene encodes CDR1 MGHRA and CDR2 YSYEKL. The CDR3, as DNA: TGCGCCAGCAGCCAAGTAGATCGCGACTACGAGCAGTACTTC. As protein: CASSQVDRDYEQYF.

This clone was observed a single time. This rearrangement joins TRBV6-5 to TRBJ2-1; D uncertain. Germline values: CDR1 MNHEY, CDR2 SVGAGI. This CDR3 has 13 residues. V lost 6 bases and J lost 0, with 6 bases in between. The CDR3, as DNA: TGTGCCAGCAGCGAGAGCTCCTACAATGAGCAGTTCTTC. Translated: CASSESSYNEQFF.

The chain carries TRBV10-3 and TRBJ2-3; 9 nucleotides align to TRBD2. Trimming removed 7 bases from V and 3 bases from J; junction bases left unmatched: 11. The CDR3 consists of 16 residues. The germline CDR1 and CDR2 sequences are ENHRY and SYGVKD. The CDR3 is CAITRGGLARTDTQYF. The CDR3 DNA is TGTGCCATCACCCGGGGGGGACTAGCCAGGACAGATACGCAGTATTTT.

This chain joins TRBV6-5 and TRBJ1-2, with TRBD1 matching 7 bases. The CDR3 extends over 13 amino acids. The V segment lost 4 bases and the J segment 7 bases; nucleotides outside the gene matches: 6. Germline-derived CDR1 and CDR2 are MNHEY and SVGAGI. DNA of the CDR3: TGTGCCAGCAGTTTAGAGGGGGCGGGTGGCTACACCTTC. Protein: CASSLEGAGGYTF.

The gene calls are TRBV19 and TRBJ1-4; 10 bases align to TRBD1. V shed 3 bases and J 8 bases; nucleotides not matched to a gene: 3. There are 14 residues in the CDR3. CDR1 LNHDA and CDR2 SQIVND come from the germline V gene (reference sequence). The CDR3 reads CASSIDRGHEKLFF. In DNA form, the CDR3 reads TGTGCCAGTAGTATCGACAGGGGGCACGAAAAACTGTTTTTT.

The CDR3 is CASSRTEGYEQYF. The DNA for the CDR3 is TGTGCCAGCAGCCGCACGGAGGGTTACGAGCAGTACTTC. This rearrangement joins TRBV5-4 to TRBJ2-7, with a tentative D call TRBD2 (6 bases). Germline loops: CDR1 SGHNT, CDR2 YYREEE (reference sequence). V lost 4 bases to trimming and J lost 4 bases, with 12 bases between them. CDR3 length: 13 residues.

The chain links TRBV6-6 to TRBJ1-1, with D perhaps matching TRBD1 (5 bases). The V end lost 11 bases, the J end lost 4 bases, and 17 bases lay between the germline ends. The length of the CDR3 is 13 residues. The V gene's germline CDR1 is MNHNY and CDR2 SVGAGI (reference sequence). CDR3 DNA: TGTGCCGGCCGGGACTCGTGGGGCACTGAAGCTTTCTTT. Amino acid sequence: CAGRDSWGTEAFF.

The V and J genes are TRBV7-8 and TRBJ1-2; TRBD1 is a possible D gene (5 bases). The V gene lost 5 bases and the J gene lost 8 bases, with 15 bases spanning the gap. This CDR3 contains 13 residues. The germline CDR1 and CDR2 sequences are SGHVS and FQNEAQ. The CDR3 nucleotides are TGTGCCAGCAGCCCATCACAGGAATCGGGCTACACCTTC. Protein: CASSPSQESGYTF.

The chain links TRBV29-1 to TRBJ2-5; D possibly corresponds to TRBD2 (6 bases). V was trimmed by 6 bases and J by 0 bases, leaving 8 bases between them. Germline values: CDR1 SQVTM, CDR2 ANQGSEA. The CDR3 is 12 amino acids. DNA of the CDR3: TGCAGCGTGGGGGGAGACCAAGAGACCCAGTACTTC. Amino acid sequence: CSVGGDQETQYF.

In DNA form, the CDR3 reads TGTGCCTGGAGTGTAATCAGGGGCTACGAGCAGTACTTC. Its translation: CAWSVIRGYEQYF. V and J are TRBV30 and TRBJ2-7; tentatively, D is TRBD1 (6 bases). Germline CDR1 GTSNPN, CDR2 SVGIG (reference sequence). The CDR3 has 13 residues. Trimming took off 0 bases at V and 3 bases at J, with 9 bases between the two ends.

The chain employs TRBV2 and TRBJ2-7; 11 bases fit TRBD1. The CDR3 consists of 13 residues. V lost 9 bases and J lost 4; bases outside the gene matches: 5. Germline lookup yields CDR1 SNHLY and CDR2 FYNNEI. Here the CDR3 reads CASEGQGVYEQYF. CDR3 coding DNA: TGTGCCAGTGAGGGACAGGGGGTATACGAGCAGTACTTC.

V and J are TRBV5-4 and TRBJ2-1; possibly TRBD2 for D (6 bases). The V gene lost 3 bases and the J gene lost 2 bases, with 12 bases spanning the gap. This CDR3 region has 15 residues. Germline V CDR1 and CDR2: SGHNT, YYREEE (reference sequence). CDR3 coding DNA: TGTGCCAGCAGCTCCACCCGGGGGACCTACAATGAGCAGTTCTTC. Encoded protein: CASSSTRGTYNEQFF.

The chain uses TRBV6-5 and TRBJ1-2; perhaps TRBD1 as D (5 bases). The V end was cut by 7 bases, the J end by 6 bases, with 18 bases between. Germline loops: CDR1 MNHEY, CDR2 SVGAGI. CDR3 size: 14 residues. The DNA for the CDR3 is TGTGCCAGCAACAAAGGGTGGGGGGATGATGGCTACACCTTC. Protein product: CASNKGWGDDGYTF.